This T cell receptor beta chain was documented in a study of post-analysis software for immune sequencing data. Study-level points and caveats: Those with multiple sclerosis, the patient group, showed significantly lower normalized Chao1 diversity than controls. There were about five TRBV segments more frequent in patients than controls, and TRBV5-6, TRBV5-1 and TRBV20-1 were among them.

Germline CDR1 is SEHNR and CDR2 is FQNEAQ (reference sequence). The CDR3 sequence is 13 residues long. The germline V and J ends were trimmed by 4 bases and 3 bases, with 7 bases remaining between them. Comments on this clonotype: Its antigen is unidentified.

Prepared TCR beta cDNA libraries contained unique molecular identifiers. When roughly 0.85 to 11 million T cells were used, they gave approximately 530,000 cDNA molecules. TCRdb called the PCR reads again in MiXCR, with one record for every CDR3 protein. The sample lists around 400,000 distinct CDR3 sequences, approximately 38% occurring once. The chain is built from TRBV7-9 and TRBJ1-5; D call uncertain. The sequence came from a girl aged 5-17 years with multiple sclerosis. Sequencing was performed on blood. The CDR3 region has the DNA TGTGCCAGCAGCTGGGGAAACAATCAGCCCCAGCATTTT. It translates to CASSWGNNQPQHF.